The 18 T cell receptor beta chains below were found in one sample sequenced in a study of T-cell memory formation after mild COVID-19. TCRdb recomputed calls from the 5' RACE reads with MiXCR, one row per CDR3 protein. The sample contains about 210,000 distinct CDR3 sequences, roughly a tenth of which appear only once. Sequenced material: PBMCs or a T cell subset sorted from them (not recorded which). These receptors all come from a man between 18 and 29 years old who had mild COVID-19 (a few samples of this study predate the infection). Cell type and time point are not known.

This clonotype was recorded at least ten times. The CDR3 loop reads CASTLGGGPYNEQFF. The CDR3 DNA reads TGTGCCAGCACCCTAGGGGGGGGCCCCTACAATGAGCAGTTCTTC. This chain uses TRBV7-2 with TRBJ2-1; a possible D gene is TRBD2 (7 bases). V lost 7 bases to trimming and J lost 2 bases, with 15 bases between them. Germline V CDR1 and CDR2: SGHTA, FQGNSA. This CDR3 contains 15 residues.

This clonotype was detected only a few times. V and J are TRBV19 and TRBJ1-1, with 8 bases identical to TRBD1. The CDR3 is 15 residues long. V shed 6 bases, J shed 6 bases, and the junction held 12 bases outside the gene matches. Germline CDR1 reads LNHDA; CDR2 reads SQIVND (reference sequence). The CDR3 sequence: CASSRWTGSRAEAFF. The CDR3 coding sequence is TGTGCCAGTAGCCGCTGGACAGGGTCAAGGGCTGAAGCTTTCTTT.

This clonotype came up many times. V gene TRBV7-9 combines with J gene TRBJ2-3; TRBD2 might be the D (5 bases). Between the trimmed V and J ends, which lost 7 bases and 6 bases, there was a span of 8 bases. Germline CDR1 is SEHNR and CDR2 is FQNEAQ (reference sequence). This CDR3 has 11 residues. CDR3: CASTRGDTQYF. In DNA form, the CDR3 reads TGTGCCAGCACCCGAGGGGATACGCAGTATTTT.

This clonotype was counted between two and nine times. The rearrangement uses TRBV20-1 and TRBJ1-5; D is perhaps TRBD1 (6 bases). CDR3 size: 15 residues. From germline, CDR1 is DFQATT and CDR2 SNEGSKA (reference sequence). The ends were cut back, 0 bases at V and 6 bases at J, with 15 bases in the middle. The CDR3: CSARDNGDTSQPQHF. Written as DNA, the CDR3 is TGCAGTGCTAGAGATAACGGGGACACCTCTCAGCCCCAGCATTTT.

This chain joins TRBV4-3 and TRBJ2-7; 10 nucleotides line up with TRBD2. Losses at the gene ends were 3 bases for V and 3 bases for J; bases not matched to a gene: 5. Germline CDR1 and CDR2: LGHNA and YSLEER. The CDR3 is 15 residues long. In DNA, the CDR3 is TGCGCCAGCAGCCACTCACTAGCGGGGCACTACGAGCAGTACTTC. It yields the protein CASSHSLAGHYEQYF.

This clonotype showed up just a few times. The chain employs TRBV6-6 and TRBJ1-4; D perhaps matches TRBD1 (6 bases). Germline CDR1 is MNHNY and CDR2 is SVGAGI (reference sequence). Trimming took 6 bases from V and 6 from J, leaving 14 bases between them. The length of the CDR3 is 14 residues. The CDR3 DNA reads as TGTGCCAGCAGACACAGGGAAGGCGATGAAAAACTGTTTTTT. It codes for CASRHREGDEKLFF.

V gene TRBV7-2 combines with J gene TRBJ2-5; tentative D call: TRBD2 (6 bases). CDR3 size: 15 residues. CDR1 is SGHTA, CDR2 FQGNSA, per germline. V gave up 3 bases and J gave up 0 bases, with 11 bases separating them. In DNA form, the CDR3 reads TGTGCCAGCAGCTTTACTGGGGGGTACCAAGAGACCCAGTACTTC. It codes for CASSFTGGYQETQYF.

The gene calls are TRBV18 and TRBJ1-1; D gene uncertain. Trimming shortened V by 5 bases and J by 0 bases, and 13 bases separated the two germline ends. This CDR3 has 15 amino acids. CDR1 is KGHSH and CDR2 is LQKENI in the germline V gene. For the CDR3, the DNA is TGTGCCAGCTCAATTCGGTCCAACCTGAACACTGAAGCTTTCTTT. Translated: CASSIRSNLNTEAFF.

This clonotype occurred a few times. The chain employs TRBV19 and TRBJ2-1; 11 positions agree with TRBD2. The V segment lost 5 bases and the J segment 4 bases; nucleotides outside the gene matches: 7. The V gene's germline CDR1 is LNHDA and CDR2 SQIVND (reference sequence). The CDR3 runs to 16 residues. The CDR3 nucleotides read TGTGCCAGTAGTCTTACTAGCGGGGGAGGTTACAATGAGCAGTTCTTC. Its translation: CASSLTSGGGYNEQFF.

This clonotype turned up a few times. The chain is built from TRBV5-1 and TRBJ2-2; no clear D gene. V was pared by 0 bases and J by 6 bases, with 12 bases between. This CDR3 contains 15 residues. The V gene's germline CDR1 is SGHRS and CDR2 YFSETQ. CDR3 protein: CASSLVSGIAGELFF. The CDR3 DNA sequence: TGCGCCAGCAGCTTGGTATCGGGTATTGCCGGGGAGCTGTTTTTT.

V usage is TRBV5-4 and J usage is TRBJ2-5; TRBD1 is a possible D gene (5 bases). The V and J ends lost 5 bases and 2 bases respectively, with 7 bases between them. Germline V CDR1 and CDR2: SGHNT, YYREEE (reference sequence). This CDR3 comprises 12 residues. Here the CDR3 reads CASRTGQETQYF. The CDR3 DNA reads TGTGCCAGCAGAACAGGACAAGAGACCCAGTACTTC.

The chain couples TRBV7-2 to TRBJ2-1, with 9 bases that match TRBD2. V shed 6 bases, J shed 4 bases, and the junction held 7 bases outside the gene matches. The CDR3 loop spans 15 amino acids. Germline V gives CDR1 SGHTA, CDR2 FQGNSA. CDR3 protein: CASRRGLAGYNEQFF. CDR3 bases: TGTGCCAGCAGAAGGGGGCTAGCGGGGTACAATGAGCAGTTCTTC.

Only a few counts were recorded for this clonotype. The chain joins TRBV5-1 to TRBJ2-7, with D maybe TRBD2 (5 bases). The CDR3 has 15 amino acids. Per germline, CDR1 SGHRS and CDR2 YFSETQ. V dropped 0 bases and J dropped 1 base, with 11 bases sitting between them. The CDR3 region is CASSLGFGDSYEQYF. The CDR3 DNA follows: TGCGCCAGCAGCTTGGGTTTCGGGGATTCCTACGAGCAGTACTTC.

This clonotype has ten or more counts. The rearrangement joins TRBV20-1 to TRBJ2-3, with D possibly TRBD1 on 5 matching bases. The germline V gene encodes CDR1 DFQATT and CDR2 SNEGSKA (reference sequence). The CDR3 is made up of 13 amino acids. The V end lost 1 base, the J end lost 1 base, and 6 bases lay between the germline ends. The CDR3, as DNA: TGCAGTGCTAGAGTACAGGGCACAGATACGCAGTATTTT. Residues: CSARVQGTDTQYF.

V and J are TRBV7-2 and TRBJ1-1, with a possible D match to TRBD1 (6 bases). This CDR3 is 14 amino acids long. V lost 2 bases, J lost 4 bases, and 11 bases lay in between. Germline-derived CDR1 and CDR2 are SGHTA and FQGNSA. CDR3 sequence: CASSLNPGATEAFF. The CDR3, as DNA: TGTGCCAGCAGCTTAAACCCAGGGGCCACTGAAGCTTTCTTT.

The chain carries TRBV7-2 and TRBJ2-1, with D possibly being TRBD1 (6 bases). Per the germline V gene, CDR1 is SGHTA and CDR2 is FQGNSA. The CDR3 runs 14 residues. The V and J ends lost 0 bases and 7 bases respectively, with 10 bases between them. CDR3 sequence: CASSLAFRGNEQFF. The CDR3 coding sequence is TGTGCCAGCAGCTTAGCGTTCAGGGGTAATGAGCAGTTCTTC.

This clonotype has a handful of counts. The J gene is TRBJ2-1, the V gene TRBV11-2, with 9 positions matching TRBD2. With 6 bases clipped from V and 4 bases from J, the junction kept 16 bases outside the gene matches. This CDR3 has 18 residues. The germline gives CDR1 SGHAT, CDR2 FQNNGV. The CDR3 bases are TGTGCCAGCAGAGAATTTTCTTTCGGGCGGGGGGGATACAATGAGCAGTTCTTC. Protein: CASREFSFGRGGYNEQFF.

The gene calls are TRBV5-1 and TRBJ2-5; D possibly corresponds to TRBD1 (6 bases). The V gene's germline CDR1 is SGHRS and CDR2 YFSETQ. The V end lost 4 bases, the J end lost 5 bases, and 18 bases lay between the germline ends. The CDR3 is 15 amino acids. CDR3 in DNA: TGCGCCAGCAGCCCCGGACAGCCCGTAGGGGAGACCCAGTACTTC. Residues: CASSPGQPVGETQYF.